The entry below gives a single TCR beta chain sequence along with its context. The antigen is unknown. This record comes from a study of T cell responses to AZD1222 COVID-19 vaccine. General observations from the study: CD4 TCRs linked to vaccination spanned spike, dominating at 160-218 and 743-854. Only a handful of AZD1222 recipients tested seropositive at baseline.

The table came from immunoSEQ multiplex PCR; TCRdb's copy has only in-frame clones and leaves some out. The table lists just under 55,000 clones, around 89% of them singletons. V dropped 4 bases and J dropped 4 bases, with 11 bases sitting between them. This CDR3 is 13 amino acids long. Germline-derived CDR1 and CDR2 are ENHRY and SYGVKD. The sequencing used peripheral blood, collected on day 0 of AZD1222 vaccination. This receptor was identified in an adult in good health. The J gene is TRBJ2-7, the V gene TRBV10-3; D ambiguous. CDR3 nucleotide sequence: TGTGCCATCAGTGTCACTGGGCAATACGAGCAGTACTTC. It is translated as CAISVTGQYEQYF.